These 13 T cell receptor beta chains share one sample of origin, sequenced in a study of blood T cells in healthy people across ages. Primers used in a second PCR of about 6 to 11 cycles were a sample-barcoded 5' primer and a J-beta primer mix. TCRdb re-derived calls from the 5' RACE reads in MiXCR, one entry per CDR3 protein. The table lists 450,000 to 700,000 distinct CDR3 sequences, roughly a quarter of them singletons, with 15% to 20% in the top ten. Sequenced: blood. The origin of the receptors is a woman between 65 and 79 years old in good health.

The chain combines TRBV6-2 or TRBV6-3 with TRBJ1-2; the D gene is possibly TRBD1 (6 bases). The CDR3 consists of 13 residues. The germline V gene encodes CDR1 MNHEY and CDR2 SVGEGT. V was trimmed by 6 bases and J by 12 bases, leaving 20 bases between them. The CDR3 region is CASRPDRTRGDTF. The CDR3 region has the DNA TGTGCCAGCAGGCCAGACAGGACCCGCGGGGACACCTTC.

The gene calls are TRBV20-1 and TRBJ2-4; 10 nucleotides agree with TRBD2. Germline V gene sequence: CDR1 DFQATT, CDR2 SNEGSKA (reference sequence). The CDR3 is 15 residues long. The V segment lost 0 bases and the J segment 6 bases; nucleotides outside the gene matches: 5. CDR3 region: CSARDGASGGNIQYF. CDR3 coding DNA: TGCAGTGCTAGAGATGGCGCTAGCGGGGGAAACATTCAGTACTTC.

The chain has TRBV3-1 and TRBJ2-1; TRBD2 aligns across 11 bases. CDR1 is LGHDT and CDR2 is YNNKEL in the germline V gene (reference sequence). This CDR3 region has 18 residues. V shed 0 bases and J 4 bases; nucleotides not matched to a gene: 8. The CDR3 DNA reads as TGTGCCAGCAGCCAAGACCGGCTAGCGGGGGGCACTTACAATGAGCAGTTCTTC. Encoded protein: CASSQDRLAGGTYNEQFF.

The genes are TRBV18 and TRBJ2-5; TRBD1 aligns across 8 bases. V was clipped by 8 bases and J by 4 bases; unmatched bases: 9. The CDR3 covers 14 residues. Germline V gives CDR1 KGHSH, CDR2 LQKENI. CDR3 sequence reads: CASGPTGVRETQYF. The CDR3 DNA follows: TGTGCCAGCGGGCCGACAGGGGTTCGAGAGACCCAGTACTTC.

This clonotype occurred a few times. The chain employs TRBV18 and TRBJ1-1, with TRBD1 matching over 7 bases. Trimming at V came to 3 bases and at J to 0 bases, leaving 4 bases not matched to a gene. The CDR3 is made up of 15 amino acids. The germline V gene encodes CDR1 KGHSH and CDR2 LQKENI. Here the CDR3 reads CASSPQQGMNTEAFF. DNA for the CDR3: TGTGCCAGCTCACCTCAACAGGGGATGAACACTGAAGCTTTCTTT.

The chain employs TRBV12-5 and TRBJ2-3; 7 bases map to TRBD1. Per the germline V gene, CDR1 is LGHNT and CDR2 is FRNRAP. Trimming at V came to 0 bases and at J to 7 bases, leaving 1 base not matched to a gene. The CDR3 is 13 amino acids. CDR3 residues: CASGLVQGYTQYF. For the CDR3, the DNA is TGTGCTAGTGGTTTGGTACAGGGGTATACGCAGTATTTT.

This sequence joins TRBV27 and TRBJ2-3; no reliable D call. Germline loops: CDR1 MNHEY, CDR2 SMNVEV (reference sequence). The CDR3 sequence is 13 residues long. Trimming took off 6 bases at V and 4 bases at J, with 11 bases between the two ends. CDR3 sequence: CASSPRVADTQYF. The CDR3 DNA is TGTGCCAGCAGCCCCAGAGTGGCAGATACGCAGTATTTT.

The rearrangement joins TRBV5-6 to TRBJ2-5; perhaps D is TRBD1 or TRBD2 (5 bases each). V shed 5 bases and J shed 2 bases, with 16 bases lying between them. There are 15 residues in the CDR3. Per germline, CDR1 SGHDT and CDR2 YYEEEE. As DNA, the CDR3 is TGTGCCAGCAGTCCAGGGACGACACAACAAGAGACCCAGTACTTC. Translated, it gives CASSPGTTQQETQYF.

Comments on this clonotype: Germline and junction disagree at one end, which may indicate a read error. The gene calls are TRBV12-3 or TRBV12-4 and TRBJ2-3; D might be TRBD2 (5 bases). CDR3 length equals 12 residues. CDR3 residues: CASRLTRDAQYF. The CDR3 region has the DNA TGCGCCAGCAGACTAACACGAGATGCGCAGTATTTT.

The chain combines TRBV7-9 with TRBJ2-1; unclear D gene. Trimming removed 8 bases from V and 5 bases from J, with 13 bases in between. The CDR3 length is 13 residues. Looked up from germline, CDR1 is SEHNR and CDR2 is FQNEAQ (reference sequence). CDR3 protein: CASSHRSNNEQFF. The CDR3, as DNA: TGTGCCAGCTCCCATAGGTCTAACAATGAGCAGTTCTTC.

This clonotype was seen a handful of times. This rearrangement joins TRBV4-3 to TRBJ1-1; 10 bases are shared with TRBD1. With V trimmed by 4 bases and J by 4 bases, 6 bases remained unmatched. The CDR3 has 15 residues. The germline CDR1 and CDR2 sequences are LGHNA and YSLEER. CDR3 region: CASSRDRGRGTEAFF. The CDR3 nucleotides are TGCGCCAGCAGCCGGGACAGGGGTCGTGGCACTGAAGCTTTCTTT.

V and J are TRBV20-1 and TRBJ2-5; 10 bases line up with TRBD2. With 1 base clipped from V and 6 bases from J, the junction kept 5 bases outside the gene matches. The CDR3 totals 14 residues. Germline V lookup: CDR1 DFQATT, CDR2 SNEGSKA (reference sequence). CDR3 DNA sequence: TGCAGTGCTAGAGTTAGCGGGGGGTTGAAGACCCAGTACTTC. Amino acids: CSARVSGGLKTQYF.

This clonotype was observed a handful of times. This chain joins TRBV5-1 and TRBJ1-6; 9 positions agree with TRBD1. The CDR3 has 15 residues. V was pared by 4 bases and J by 5 bases, with 4 bases of the junction left unmatched. CDR1 is SGHRS and CDR2 is YFSETQ in the germline V gene. DNA of the CDR3: TGCGCCAGCAGCCTACGGACAGGGGATAATTCACCCCTCCACTTT. Translating it yields CASSLRTGDNSPLHF.